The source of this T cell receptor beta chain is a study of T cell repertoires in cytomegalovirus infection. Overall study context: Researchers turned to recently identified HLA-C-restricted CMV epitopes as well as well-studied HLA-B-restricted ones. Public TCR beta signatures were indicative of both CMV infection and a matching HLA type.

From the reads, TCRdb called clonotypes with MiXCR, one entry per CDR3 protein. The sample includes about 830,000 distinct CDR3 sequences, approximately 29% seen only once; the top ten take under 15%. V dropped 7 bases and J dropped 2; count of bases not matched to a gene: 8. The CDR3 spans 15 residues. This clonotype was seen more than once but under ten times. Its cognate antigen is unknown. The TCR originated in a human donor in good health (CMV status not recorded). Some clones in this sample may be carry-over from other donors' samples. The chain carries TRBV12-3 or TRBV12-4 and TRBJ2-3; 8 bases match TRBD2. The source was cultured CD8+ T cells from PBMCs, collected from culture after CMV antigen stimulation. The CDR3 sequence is CASNPGGEITDTQYF. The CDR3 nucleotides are TGTGCCAGCAACCCCGGGGGGGAGATCACAGATACGCAGTATTTT.